Following are 21 T cell receptor beta chains from one sample sequenced in a study of resident and recirculating memory T cells in vitiligo. The assay was immunoSEQ multiplex PCR, and TCRdb's table has in-frame clones only and misses some. The table records 60,000 to 80,000 clones, 80% to 95% of them present only once. The sample consisted of blood. These receptors were taken from a male donor with vitiligo.

The chain uses TRBV5-1 and TRBJ1-1; TRBD1 matches at 8 bases. The germline gives CDR1 SGHRS, CDR2 YFSETQ. The junction had 3 bases not matched to a gene; V was cut back by 3 bases and J by 2 bases. There are 14 residues in the CDR3. The chain's CDR3 is CASSSTGVNTEAFF. The DNA of the CDR3 is TGCGCCAGCAGCTCGACAGGGGTAAACACTGAAGCTTTCTTT.

This chain links TRBV27 with TRBJ2-7; maybe TRBD2 (6 bases). From germline, CDR1 is MNHEY and CDR2 SMNVEV (reference sequence). Trimming left V 3 bases short and J 3 bases short, with 9 bases between. The CDR3 is made up of 13 amino acids. DNA for the CDR3: TGTGCCAGCAGTTTCGGGACTTACTACGAGCAGTACTTC. Translation: CASSFGTYYEQYF.

This chain uses TRBV2 with TRBJ1-2, with TRBD1 matching 8 bases. Germline CDR1 is SNHLY and CDR2 is FYNNEI. Trimming at V came to 6 bases and at J to 4 bases, leaving 16 bases not matched to a gene. The CDR3 contains 17 residues. The CDR3 is CASRFKPGQEASYGYTF. The CDR3 DNA is TGTGCCAGCAGATTTAAACCGGGACAGGAGGCCTCCTATGGCTACACCTTC.

The chain combines TRBV6-4 with TRBJ2-1, with 7 bases fitting TRBD1. V dropped 6 bases and J dropped 0; count of bases not matched to a gene: 2. From germline, CDR1 is MRHNA and CDR2 SNTAGT. This CDR3 has 14 amino acids. The CDR3 DNA reads TGTGCCAGCAGCAGGGACAGCTCCTACAATGAGCAGTTCTTC. Its protein is CASSRDSSYNEQFF.

The count of this clone is one. The V call is TRBV4-3, the J call TRBJ1-1; D remains unclear. Germline V CDR1 and CDR2: LGHNA, YSLEER. The V end was cut by 8 bases, the J end by 3 bases, with 19 bases between. CDR3 length equals 15 residues. The CDR3: CASGPKVSSYTEAFF. CDR3 DNA sequence: TGCGCCAGCGGGCCCAAGGTCAGCTCGTACACTGAAGCTTTCTTT.

The chain uses TRBV5-1 and TRBJ1-1, with D possibly being TRBD1 (5 bases). Trimming took 3 bases from V and 5 from J, leaving 14 bases between them. The CDR3 runs 14 residues. The germline CDR1 and CDR2 sequences are SGHRS and YFSETQ. The CDR3 DNA is TGCGCCAGCAGCTGGGACGGTGCGGGGACTGAAGCTTTCTTT. Translation: CASSWDGAGTEAFF.

The chain has TRBV19 and TRBJ2-1; 15 bases agree with TRBD2. Unmatched junction bases numbered 0, after V lost 3 bases and J lost 6 bases. The CDR3 spans 15 residues. Germline V gene data show CDR1 as LNHDA and CDR2 as SQIVND (reference sequence). The CDR3 loop is CASSMGLAGGNEQFF. DNA for the CDR3: TGTGCCAGTAGTATGGGACTAGCGGGGGGCAATGAGCAGTTCTTC.

This chain joins TRBV7-9 and TRBJ2-1, with D maybe TRBD2 (6 bases). The V end was cut by 0 bases, the J end by 1 base, with 13 bases between. Germline CDR1 is SEHNR and CDR2 is FQNEAQ (reference sequence). The CDR3 sequence is 17 residues long. This chain's CDR3 is CASSLAMSGPSYNEQFF. Here the CDR3 DNA reads TGTGCCAGCAGCTTAGCTATGAGCGGGCCATCCTACAATGAGCAGTTCTTC.

Here the CDR3 DNA reads TGTGCCAGCAGAGGCGGGGGGCTCACAGATACGCAGTATTTT. Its translation is CASRGGGLTDTQYF. The V gene is TRBV2, the J gene TRBJ2-3; 8 nucleotides align to TRBD2. The CDR3 runs to 14 residues. Per the germline V gene, CDR1 is SNHLY and CDR2 is FYNNEI. The J segment lost 2 bases and the V segment lost 6 bases, leaving 4 bases of the junction unmatched.

This clone came up a few times. This chain connects TRBV6-1 to TRBJ2-3; 7 positions match TRBD2. Per the germline V gene, CDR1 is MNHNS and CDR2 is SASEGT. This CDR3 contains 14 residues. V shed 6 bases, J shed 5 bases, and the junction held 8 bases outside the gene matches. The CDR3 sequence: CASSPRGEVDTQYF. In nucleotides, the CDR3 is TGTGCCAGCAGCCCCCGGGGGGAAGTAGATACGCAGTATTTT.

The rearrangement uses TRBV5-6 and TRBJ1-1; D is undetermined. CDR1 and CDR2 from the germline V gene are SGHDT and YYEEEE. The V end was cut by 0 bases, the J end by 3 bases, with 3 bases between. The CDR3 is made up of 12 amino acids. The CDR3 region is CASSLADTEAFF. Written as DNA, the CDR3 is TGTGCCAGCAGCTTGGCCGACACTGAAGCTTTCTTT.

This chain joins TRBV2 and TRBJ2-7; D is perhaps TRBD2 (5 bases). Germline CDR1 and CDR2: SNHLY and FYNNEI. V lost 4 bases to trimming and J lost 6 bases, with 10 bases between them. The CDR3 spans 12 residues. DNA for the CDR3: TGTGCCAGCAGTGGATCTGCGGGCGAGCAGTACTTC. Translating gives CASSGSAGEQYF.

This sequence joins TRBV6-6 and TRBJ1-1; D possibly corresponds to TRBD1 (5 bases). Germline V gives CDR1 MNHNY, CDR2 SVGAGI (reference sequence). The ends were cut back, 2 bases at V and 1 base at J, with 8 bases in the middle. The CDR3 runs to 14 residues. CDR3 sequence (DNA): TGTGCCAGCAGTTACACCGGGGGGAACACTGAAGCTTTCTTT. Protein sequence: CASSYTGGNTEAFF.

This chain connects TRBV19 to TRBJ1-5; 9 bases line up with TRBD1. The CDR3 has 16 residues. Trimming removed 8 bases from V and 2 bases from J; junction bases left unmatched: 10. Germline CDR1 reads LNHDA; CDR2 reads SQIVND (reference sequence). In DNA form, the CDR3 reads TGTGCCAGTGCTTCCCTACAGGGGGCCGGCAATCAGCCCCAGCATTTT. Its translation is CASASLQGAGNQPQHF.

This clone appeared a single time. The chain employs TRBV30 and TRBJ1-4, with D maybe TRBD1 (5 bases). This CDR3 has 15 residues. The V end lost 0 bases, the J end lost 8 bases, and 16 bases lay between the germline ends. Per germline, CDR1 GTSNPN and CDR2 SVGIG (reference sequence). The CDR3 protein is CAWSVDSRVREKLFF. CDR3 DNA: TGTGCCTGGAGTGTTGATTCCAGGGTGAGGGAAAAACTGTTTTTT. Drawing the rest from reference TRBV30 and TRBJ1-4, the complete variable domain is SQTIHQWPATLVQPVGSPLSLECTVEGTSNPNLYWYRQAAGRGLQLLFYSVGIGQISSEVPQNLSASRPQDRQFILSSKKLLLSDSGFYLCAWSVDSRVREKLFFGSGTQLSVL.

This rearrangement joins TRBV28 to TRBJ1-5; no definite D call. Per the germline V gene, CDR1 is MDHEN and CDR2 is SYDVKM. Trimming stripped 6 bases from V and 6 bases from J, with 12 bases between. CDR3 length: 13 residues. The CDR3 sequence: CASRTAGGQPQHF. The CDR3 DNA sequence: TGTGCCAGCAGAACCGCGGGTGGTCAGCCCCAGCATTTT.

This chain links TRBV11-2 with TRBJ2-7; weak D call: TRBD2 (5 bases). Trimming cost V 3 bases and J 3 bases, with 15 bases left between them. The germline V gene encodes CDR1 SGHAT and CDR2 FQNNGV. The CDR3 length is 15 residues. CDR3 bases: TGTGCCAGCAGCTTCATATCCGGGAATTACTACGAGCAGTACTTC. Translated, it gives CASSFISGNYYEQYF.

V is TRBV28 and J is TRBJ2-7, with 10 bases lining up with TRBD1. Germline V gives CDR1 MDHEN, CDR2 SYDVKM. This CDR3 has 15 residues. V shed 2 bases and J 11 bases; nucleotides not matched to a gene: 12. The CDR3 is CASSLGQPGQGWKYF. The CDR3 DNA sequence: TGTGCCAGCAGTTTAGGCCAACCGGGACAGGGGTGGAAGTACTTC.

The chain couples TRBV5-6 to TRBJ2-5; D gene unclear. Per germline, CDR1 SGHDT and CDR2 YYEEEE. The CDR3 covers 11 residues. Trimming took off 2 bases at V and 4 bases at J, with 3 bases between the two ends. The CDR3 sequence is CASSFRETQYF. The DNA of the CDR3 is TGTGCCAGCAGCTTCAGAGAGACCCAGTACTTC.

The gene calls are TRBV5-4 and TRBJ2-5; 9 bases match TRBD1. The CDR3 extends over 16 amino acids. Germline V lookup: CDR1 SGHNT, CDR2 YYREEE (reference sequence). The V gene end was trimmed by 0 bases and the J gene end by 5 bases; junction bases not matched to a gene: 8. Written as DNA, the CDR3 is TGTGCCAGCAGCTTGGGGCGGGACAGGGCAGTGGAGACCCAGTACTTC. This gives the protein CASSLGRDRAVETQYF.

The chain uses TRBV4-2 and TRBJ2-3; TRBD2 matches at 10 bases. After removal of 6 bases from V and 0 bases from J, the junction contained 0 bases not matched to a gene. Germline V gene sequence: CDR1 LGHNA, CDR2 YNFKEQ. This CDR3 comprises 14 residues. CDR3 amino acids: CASRAGGSTDTQYF. The CDR3 DNA is TGTGCCAGCAGAGCGGGGGGGAGCACAGATACGCAGTATTTT.